This entry concerns a single TCR beta chain. Its antigen is currently unknown. The repertoire was sequenced with immunoSEQ multiplex PCR; TCRdb's copy has only in-frame clones and lacks some. The table records 40,000 or so clones, approximately 72% of them present only once. This sample was taken from a study of vaccination effects on CD4 cells after COVID-19. Having been cultured for ten to eleven days, the cells underwent CD4+ T cell isolation. It was two doses of either the BNT162b2 or mRNA-1273 vaccine that participants received. The sequencing here drew on CD4+ T cells from PBMCs cultured without peptide, taken after COVID-19 vaccination. The receptor comes from a human donor who received a COVID-19 vaccine.

CDR3 in amino acids: CASGMDRDGTDTQYF. The CDR3 nucleotides read TGTGCCAGCGGTATGGATCGGGACGGCACAGATACGCAGTATTTT. This chain joins TRBV6-6 and TRBJ2-3; D may match TRBD1 or TRBD2 (5 bases each). Germline V gives CDR1 MNHNY, CDR2 SVGAGI (reference sequence). The CDR3 has 15 residues. The germline V and J ends were trimmed by 8 bases and 1 base, with 16 bases remaining between them.